Listed below are T cell receptor beta chains from one sample, sequenced in a study of blood T cell repertoires in COVID-19. TCRdb keeps only in-frame clones here, not all; method: immunoSEQ multiplex PCR. There are 200,000 to 300,000 clones in the sample; 86% occur only once, and roughly 1.8% lies in the top ten. Specimen: peripheral blood. All receptors come from a man aged 30-40 years with active or convalescent COVID-19. CDR3s include the opening cysteine and the closing phenylalanine or tryptophan. The D gene is left open where the match is weak. Size is omitted from some rows. Given values are once, few, many or a class for expanded clones.

len: 15; abundance: few; v_gene: TRBV3-1/TRBV3-2; d_gene: .; j_gene: TRBJ1-4; CDR3aa: CASSQFRSTNEKLFF; CDR3nt: TGTGCCAGCAGCCAATTTCGGTCAACTAATGAAAAACTGTTTTTT
len: 15; abundance: .; v_gene: TRBV6-7; d_gene: .; j_gene: TRBJ2-7; CDR3aa: CASSYSGCHFYEQYF; CDR3nt: TGTGCCAGCAGTTATTCCGGGTGCCATTTCTACGAGCAGTACTTC
len: 15; abundance: .; v_gene: TRBV7-2; d_gene: .; j_gene: TRBJ2-3; CDR3aa: CASSPRGLFTDTQYF; CDR3nt: TGTGCCAGCAGCCCCCGGGGTCTATTCACAGATACGCAGTATTTT
len: 24; abundance: .; v_gene: TRBV9; d_gene: .; j_gene: TRBJ1-3; CDR3aa: CASSVDLELTGRGLVGLSGNTIYF; CDR3nt: TGTGCCAGCAGCGTAGATCTGGAGTTGACAGGTCGAGGATTGGTAGGGCTCTCTGGAAACACCATATATTTT
len: 13; abundance: .; v_gene: TRBV6-6; d_gene: .; j_gene: TRBJ1-5; CDR3aa: CASSPTENQPQHF; CDR3nt: TGTGCCAGCAGTCCGACAGAGAATCAGCCCCAGCATTTT
len: 16; abundance: .; v_gene: TRBV27; d_gene: TRBD1; j_gene: TRBJ1-1; CDR3aa: CASSLPRTGAGTEAFF; CDR3nt: TGTGCCAGCAGTTTGCCCCGGACAGGGGCGGGGACTGAAGCTTTCTTT
len: 15; abundance: .; v_gene: TRBV4-2; d_gene: TRBD1; j_gene: TRBJ1-5; CDR3aa: CASSQIGTGVWPQHF; CDR3nt: TGTGCCAGCAGCCAAATCGGGACAGGGGTTTGGCCCCAGCATTTT
len: 16; abundance: .; v_gene: TRBV18; d_gene: TRBD2; j_gene: TRBJ2-1; CDR3aa: CASSPLAGGSRNEQFF; CDR3nt: TGTGCCAGCTCACCACTGGCGGGGGGGTCACGGAATGAGCAGTTCTTC
len: 14; abundance: .; v_gene: TRBV10-1; d_gene: .; j_gene: TRBJ2-7; CDR3aa: CASSELGQTYEQYF; CDR3nt: TGCGCCAGCAGTGAGCTCGGACAGACCTACGAGCAGTACTTC
len: 13; abundance: .; v_gene: TRBV5-6; d_gene: .; j_gene: TRBJ1-1; CDR3aa: CASSGGWNTEAFF; CDR3nt: TGTGCCAGCAGCGGGGGGTGGAACACTGAAGCTTTCTTT
len: 18; abundance: .; v_gene: TRBV4-2; d_gene: .; j_gene: TRBJ2-6; CDR3aa: CASSPESVTGSGANVLTF; CDR3nt: TGTGCCAGCAGCCCAGAATCCGTAACGGGGTCTGGGGCCAACGTCCTGACTTTC
len: 17; abundance: .; v_gene: TRBV2; d_gene: TRBD2; j_gene: TRBJ2-1; CDR3aa: CASRLGTSGVSYNEQFF; CDR3nt: TGTGCCAGCAGACTCGGGACTAGCGGGGTTTCTTACAATGAGCAGTTCTTC
len: 17; abundance: .; v_gene: TRBV3-1/TRBV3-2; d_gene: .; j_gene: TRBJ1-2; CDR3aa: CASSQGLVFPGDYGYTF; CDR3nt: TGTGCCAGCAGCCAAGGGCTTGTGTTCCCGGGGGACTATGGCTACACCTTC
len: 16; abundance: .; v_gene: TRBV15; d_gene: TRBD1; j_gene: TRBJ1-5; CDR3aa: CATSRRGTGISQPQHF; CDR3nt: TGTGCCACCAGCAGACGAGGGACAGGTATTTCTCAGCCCCAGCATTTT
len: 11; abundance: .; v_gene: TRBV3-1/TRBV3-2; d_gene: .; j_gene: TRBJ1-2; CDR3aa: CASSQAYGYTF; CDR3nt: TGTGCCAGCAGCCAGGCCTATGGCTACACCTTC
len: 18; abundance: once; v_gene: TRBV27; d_gene: TRBD1; j_gene: TRBJ1-5; CDR3aa: CASSPGTGGPYSNQPQHF; CDR3nt: TGTGCCAGCAGTCCCGGGACAGGGGGCCCCTATAGCAATCAGCCCCAGCATTTT
len: 14; abundance: .; v_gene: TRBV9; d_gene: TRBD2; j_gene: TRBJ2-5; CDR3aa: CASSGGGPVETQYF; CDR3nt: TGTGCCAGCAGCGGCGGGGGTCCCGTTGAGACCCAGTACTTC
len: 13; abundance: .; v_gene: TRBV5-1; d_gene: .; j_gene: TRBJ1-2; CDR3aa: CASSPSGMGGYTF; CDR3nt: TGCGCCAGCAGCCCGAGCGGGATGGGTGGCTACACCTTC
len: 13; abundance: .; v_gene: TRBV6-5; d_gene: .; j_gene: TRBJ2-2; CDR3aa: CASSYSGSGELFF; CDR3nt: TGTGCCAGCAGTTACTCTGGTAGCGGGGAGCTGTTTTTT
len: 16; abundance: .; v_gene: TRBV9; d_gene: .; j_gene: TRBJ2-3; CDR3aa: CASSVGQGGHADTQYF; CDR3nt: TGTGCCAGCAGCGTAGGGCAAGGAGGGCACGCAGATACGCAGTATTTT
len: 11; abundance: few; v_gene: TRBV12-3/TRBV12-4; d_gene: .; j_gene: TRBJ2-5; CDR3aa: CPPGEGETQYF; CDR3nt: TGTCCGCCGGGAGAGGGTGAGACCCAGTACTTC
len: 14; abundance: .; v_gene: TRBV11-3; d_gene: .; j_gene: TRBJ2-1; CDR3aa: CASSSGNRDNEQFF; CDR3nt: TGTGCCAGCAGCTCCGGGAACAGGGACAATGAGCAGTTCTTC